A selection of T cell receptor beta chains follows, all from one sample in a study of T cell changes during pregnancy in multiple sclerosis. Method: immunoSEQ multiplex PCR; TCRdb's copy keeps in-frame clones and lacks some. The profile covers around 60,000 clones, with roughly 92% appearing a single time and 2.8% taken by the ten largest. The sample in question was peripheral blood, obtained in the third trimester of pregnancy. Source of these receptors: a female donor in good health, enrolled as a control in a pregnancy study. Both conserved end residues are part of each CDR3. A D gene is named only where the DNA matches it firmly. Only part of the rows carry a size: once, few, many, or a class if the clone is expanded.

J: TRBJ1-4; size: .; V: TRBV19; D: .; CDR3: CASSGQPTNEKLFF; DNA: TGTGCCAGTAGTGGACAACCAACTAATGAAAAACTGTTTTTT
J: TRBJ1-5; size: .; V: TRBV6-5; D: .; CDR3: CASSAVVGNQPQHF; DNA: TGTGCCAGCAGTGCGGTGGTGGGCAATCAGCCCCAGCATTTT
J: TRBJ1-4; size: .; V: TRBV5-1; D: .; CDR3: CASSLASATNEKLFF; DNA: TGCGCCAGCAGCTTGGCTAGTGCAACTAATGAAAAACTGTTTTTT
J: TRBJ2-1; size: .; V: TRBV29-1; D: .; CDR3: CSVFSLRIVSNEQFF; DNA: TGCAGCGTTTTCTCCCTGAGGATTGTGAGCAATGAGCAGTTCTTC
J: TRBJ2-2; size: .; V: TRBV7-2; D: .; CDR3: CASSLAFSEASVELFF; DNA: TGTGCCAGCAGCTTAGCTTTTTCAGAGGCAAGCGTGGAGCTGTTTTTT
J: TRBJ2-4; size: .; V: TRBV23-1; D: .; CDR3: CASSQHCWSHRTRRAKNIQYF; DNA: TGCGCCAGCAGTCAACACTGCTGGTCCCACAGGACAAGACGGGCCAAAAACATTCAGTACTTC
J: TRBJ2-7; size: .; V: TRBV28; D: TRBD2; CDR3: CASEGTTYEQYF; DNA: TGTGCCAGCGAAGGGACTACCTACGAGCAGTACTTC
J: TRBJ2-3; size: .; V: TRBV11-3; D: TRBD2; CDR3: CASSLIAGLDTQYF; DNA: TGTGCCAGCAGCCTTATAGCGGGCTTAGATACGCAGTATTTT
J: TRBJ2-1; size: .; V: TRBV7-8; D: .; CDR3: CASSLAGGKYNEQFF; DNA: TGTGCCAGCAGCTTAGCGGGAGGCAAATACAATGAGCAGTTCTTC
J: TRBJ1-4; size: .; V: TRBV4-3; D: TRBD1; CDR3: CASSQGGQGNEKLFF; DNA: TGCGCCAGCAGCCAAGGGGGACAGGGGAATGAAAAACTGTTTTTT
J: TRBJ1-6; size: .; V: TRBV6-5; D: TRBD1; CDR3: CASSRQGKASPLHF; DNA: TGTGCCAGCAGCAGACAGGGAAAGGCTTCACCCCTCCACTTT
J: TRBJ1-3; size: .; V: TRBV19; D: TRBD1; CDR3: CASSIGKGAIGNTIYF; DNA: TGTGCCAGTAGTATAGGGAAGGGGGCGATCGGAAACACCATATATTTT
J: TRBJ1-1; size: once; V: TRBV18; D: TRBD1; CDR3: CASSPRETGGSGTEAFF; DNA: TGTGCCAGCTCACCCCGCGAAACAGGGGGTTCGGGCACTGAAGCTTTCTTT
J: TRBJ1-6; size: .; V: TRBV5-4; D: TRBD1; CDR3: CASSRTRDRGWSYNSPLHF; DNA: TGTGCCAGCAGCCGCACCAGGGACAGGGGGTGGTCCTATAATTCACCCCTCCACTTT
J: TRBJ2-3; size: .; V: TRBV6-5; D: .; CDR3: CASSSTGTSTDTQYF; DNA: TGTGCCAGCAGCAGCACAGGTACTAGCACAGATACGCAGTATTTT
J: TRBJ2-3; size: .; V: TRBV6-1; D: TRBD2; CDR3: CASSELAGGPQDTQYF; DNA: TGTGCCAGCAGTGAACTAGCGGGGGGACCTCAGGATACGCAGTATTTT
J: TRBJ1-1; size: once; V: TRBV15; D: .; CDR3: CATSRPSTGNTEAFF; DNA: TGTGCCACCAGCAGACCCTCGACAGGGAACACTGAAGCTTTCTTT
J: TRBJ2-3; size: .; V: TRBV5-1; D: .; CDR3: CASRGGTSTDTQYF; DNA: TGCGCCAGCAGAGGCGGGACTAGCACAGATACGCAGTATTTT
J: TRBJ1-1; size: .; V: TRBV27; D: .; CDR3: CASTSSEQNTEAFF; DNA: TGTGCCAGCACCTCTTCCGAACAGAACACTGAAGCTTTCTTT
J: TRBJ2-3; size: .; V: TRBV5-8; D: .; CDR3: CASSLYRGDTQYF; DNA: TGTGCCAGCAGCTTGTATCGGGGGGATACGCAGTATTTT
J: TRBJ1-2; size: .; V: TRBV21-1; D: .; CDR3: CASSGEANRRGGRNGYTF; DNA: TGTGCCAGCAGCGGCGAGGCCAATAGACGGGGGGGTCGCAATGGCTACACCTTC
J: TRBJ2-1; size: .; V: TRBV28; D: .; CDR3: CASSSPGEGYNEQFF; DNA: TGTGCCAGCAGTTCCCCAGGGGAGGGGTACAATGAGCAGTTCTTC
J: TRBJ1-3; size: .; V: TRBV29-1; D: .; CDR3: CSVVANSGNTIYF; DNA: TGCAGCGTTGTAGCGAACTCTGGAAACACCATATATTTT
J: TRBJ2-2; size: .; V: TRBV7-2; D: TRBD1; CDR3: CASSLRQGGTGELFF; DNA: TGTGCCAGCAGCTTGAGACAGGGGGGCACCGGGGAGCTGTTTTTT
J: TRBJ2-3; size: .; V: TRBV5-1; D: TRBD1; CDR3: CASSEGAVADTQYF; DNA: TGCGCCAGCAGCGAGGGGGCAGTGGCAGATACGCAGTATTTT
J: TRBJ2-7; size: .; V: TRBV11-2; D: TRBD2; CDR3: CASSLDRGGPYEQYF; DNA: TGTGCCAGCAGCTTAGATCGGGGGGGCCCCTACGAGCAGTACTTC
J: TRBJ2-1; size: .; V: TRBV5-6; D: .; CDR3: CASSLGGAGQFF; DNA: TGTGCCAGCAGCTTAGGGGGGGCGGGACAGTTCTTC
J: TRBJ2-2; size: once; V: TRBV7-7; D: .; CDR3: CASSRDTANTGELFF; DNA: TGTGCTAGCAGCCGAGACACCGCGAACACCGGGGAGCTGTTTTTT
J: TRBJ2-2; size: .; V: TRBV7-2; D: TRBD2; CDR3: CASSRSGSGNTGELFF; DNA: TGTGCCAGCAGTCGTAGCGGGAGCGGGAACACCGGGGAGCTGTTTTTT
J: TRBJ2-5; size: .; V: TRBV18; D: TRBD1; CDR3: CASSLRQGQETQYF; DNA: TGTGCCAGCTCACTTCGACAGGGTCAAGAGACCCAGTACTTC
J: TRBJ2-2; size: .; V: TRBV5-6; D: .; CDR3: CASSSPGLTTLNTGELFF; DNA: TGTGCCAGCAGCTCCCCGGGACTGACCACTTTAAACACCGGGGAGCTGTTTTTT
J: TRBJ2-1; size: .; V: TRBV28; D: .; CDR3: CASSWNREYDNEQFF; DNA: TGTGCCAGCAGCTGGAACAGGGAATATGACAATGAGCAGTTCTTC
J: TRBJ2-2; size: .; V: TRBV5-1; D: .; CDR3: CASSLQGSVMAGELFF; DNA: TGCGCCAGCAGCTTACAGGGATCGGTGATGGCCGGGGAGCTGTTTTTT
J: TRBJ1-1; size: .; V: TRBV7-2; D: .; CDR3: CASSLGRGGTEAFF; DNA: TGTGCCAGCAGCTTAGGCAGGGGCGGCACTGAAGCTTTCTTT
J: TRBJ1-5; size: few; V: TRBV9; D: .; CDR3: CASSSRVGQPQHF; DNA: TGTGCCAGCAGCTCCAGGGTAGGTCAGCCCCAGCATTTT
J: TRBJ2-1; size: .; V: TRBV5-4; D: .; CDR3: CASRTGLSNNEQFF; DNA: TGTGCCAGCAGGACGGGACTTTCCAACAATGAGCAGTTCTTC
J: TRBJ2-7; size: .; V: TRBV11-2; D: .; CDR3: CASRFKGRGEDEQYF; DNA: TGTGCCAGCAGATTTAAGGGCAGGGGGGAAGACGAGCAGTACTTC
J: TRBJ2-1; size: .; V: TRBV5-1; D: .; CDR3: CASSLEALSSYNEQFF; DNA: TGCGCCAGCAGCTTGGAAGCCTTGAGCTCCTACAATGAGCAGTTCTTC
J: TRBJ1-2; size: .; V: TRBV9; D: TRBD1; CDR3: CASSVMTGGYGYTF; DNA: TGTGCCAGCAGCGTTATGACAGGGGGCTATGGCTACACCTTC
J: TRBJ2-1; size: .; V: TRBV18; D: TRBD2; CDR3: CASSPSSGRVNEQFF; DNA: TGTGCCAGCTCACCATCTAGCGGGAGAGTGAATGAGCAGTTCTTC
J: TRBJ1-1; size: few; V: TRBV7-2; D: .; CDR3: CASSLGARTEAFF; DNA: TGTGCCAGCAGCTTGGGGGCGCGCACTGAAGCTTTCTTT
J: TRBJ2-1; size: .; V: TRBV5-5; D: .; CDR3: CASSPSGSSYNEQFF; DNA: TGTGCCAGCAGCCCCTCGGGGAGCTCCTACAATGAGCAGTTCTTC